This TCR beta chain was identified during a study of blood T cell repertoires in COVID-19. Study-wide background: Samples came from the United States, Italy and Spain, spanning acute and convalescent COVID-19. PBMCs, B-cell-depleted T cells, or T cells provided the cDNA or gDNA that made up the material.

In the original processing: Amplification of reference gene primers was used by the study to estimate nucleated cell counts. Profiled with immunoSEQ multiplex PCR; TCRdb holds only in-frame clones, not every one. The DNA was the basis for D and trimming; V, J and clone size are from that table. The sample lists 93,000 or so clones, approximately 89% occurring once. CDR3 length: 16 residues. The germline gives CDR1 MNHEY, CDR2 SMNVEV (reference sequence). J lost 2 bases, V lost 2 bases, and 7 bases had no gene match. Source material: peripheral blood. The chain combines TRBV27 with TRBJ1-1, with TRBD1 matching 8 bases. The clonotype was recovered from a woman aged 80 or over in a cohort sampled during active COVID-19. CDR3: CASSLGWTGTNTEAFF. The CDR3 DNA follows: TGTGCCAGCAGTTTAGGGTGGACAGGGACTAACACTGAAGCTTTCTTT.